The 32 T cell receptor beta chains given below trace back to one sample, sequenced in a study of blood T cells in healthy people across ages (dated by TCRdb to the mid-2010s). The library was made by 5' RACE. Sequenced on an Illumina HiSeq 2500. A second PCR of 7 to 11 cycles was run with a J-beta primer mix and a sample-barcoded 5' primer. In-frame beta chains were kept once TCRdb had trimmed the public reads at Q25 with fastp and called clones with MiXCR. Rows matching on CDR3 protein sequence are summarized as one entry with the most common DNA and genes. The sample table holds about 930,000 distinct CDR3 sequences, of which roughly 29% were seen once. Jointly, the top ten make up 9.5% to 13% of the sample. These sequences were also reported in another study, on T cells of mothers and their children.

Sequencing was performed on blood. These receptors all stem from a woman aged 40 to 55 in good health.

This clonotype occurred a few times. The rearrangement links TRBV10-3 to TRBJ1-2; D is unclear. V was cut by 0 bases and J by 1 base, with 12 bases left in between. CDR3 size: 16 residues. Germline V gene lookup returns CDR1 ENHRY and CDR2 SYGVKD. CDR3 coding DNA: TGTGCCATCAGTGAGTCGGCAGGACGGGGTAACTATGGCTACACCTTC. This sequence encodes CAISESAGRGNYGYTF.

This clonotype has a count of ten or more. The chain couples TRBV12-3 or TRBV12-4 to TRBJ2-5; the match to TRBD2 covers 9 bases. CDR3 size: 15 residues. With V trimmed by 5 bases and J by 4 bases, 8 bases remained unmatched. The DNA for the CDR3 is TGTGCCAGCAGTCCGGGGGCGGGGGGGCGAGAGACCCAGTACTTC. This translates into CASSPGAGGRETQYF.

As DNA, the CDR3 is TGCGCCAGCAGCCAAGTGGGGGGCGGTATGTTAACTGAAGCTTTCTTT. It yields the protein CASSQVGGGMLTEAFF. The chain carries TRBV4-1 and TRBJ1-1, with D perhaps matching TRBD1 (6 bases). Per germline, CDR1 MGHRA and CDR2 YSYEKL. Trimming removed 1 base from V and 5 bases from J, with 17 bases in between. This CDR3 is 16 amino acids long.

This chain uses TRBV5-1 with TRBJ2-3; 11 positions match TRBD1. Germline loops: CDR1 SGHRS, CDR2 YFSETQ. The CDR3 extends over 15 amino acids. V gave up 2 bases and J gave up 4 bases; unmatched junction bases: 3. The CDR3 DNA reads TGCGCCAGCAGCTTAGGACAGGGGGCCCCAGATACGCAGTATTTT. Amino acid sequence: CASSLGQGAPDTQYF.

V is TRBV6-5 and J is TRBJ2-3, with 8 bases that match TRBD1. V was pared by 8 bases and J by 4 bases, with 5 bases of the junction left unmatched. CDR1 MNHEY and CDR2 SVGAGI come from the germline V gene. This CDR3 has 13 amino acids. The CDR3 DNA sequence: TGTGCCAGCCGGCGGACAGGGTCAGATACGCAGTATTTT. Translation gives CASRRTGSDTQYF.

The rearrangement joins TRBV9 to TRBJ1-2; a weak D match, TRBD1 (6 bases). Per the germline V gene, CDR1 is SGDLS and CDR2 is YYNGEE. Trimming stripped 0 bases from V and 11 bases from J, with 17 bases between. This CDR3 has 14 amino acids. The CDR3: CASSVGQVSGGYTF. The CDR3, as DNA: TGTGCCAGCAGCGTAGGACAGGTCAGCGGTGGTTACACCTTC. Filled out from reference TRBV9 and TRBJ1-2, the complete variable domain reads DSGVTQTPKHLITATGQRVTLRCSPRSGDLSVYWYQQSLDQGLQFLIQYYNGEERAKGNILERFSAQQFPDLHSELNLSSLELGDSALYFCASSVGQVSGGYTFGSGTRLTVV.

This chain's CDR3 is CASSWREKAGANVLTF. In DNA form, the CDR3 reads TGTGCCAGCAGTTGGAGGGAGAAGGCTGGGGCCAACGTCCTGACTTTC. The V gene is TRBV28, the J gene TRBJ2-6, with a tentative D call TRBD2 (6 bases). Per the germline V gene, CDR1 is MDHEN and CDR2 is SYDVKM. CDR3 length equals 16 residues. V lost 4 bases, J lost 2 bases, and 12 bases lay in between.

This clonotype has only a few counts. This chain joins TRBV27 and TRBJ2-7; D is unresolved. This CDR3 spans 14 amino acids. CDR1 MNHEY and CDR2 SMNVEV come from the germline V gene (reference sequence). Trimming removed 6 bases at V and 3 bases at J, with 15 bases between. CDR3 in amino acids: CASSPREGSYEQYF. The CDR3 DNA follows: TGTGCCAGCAGCCCCCGCGAAGGAAGCTACGAGCAGTACTTC.

This clonotype was seen many times. The chain employs TRBV12-3 or TRBV12-4 and TRBJ2-5, with D possibly called TRBD1 or TRBD2 (6 bases each). CDR3 length: 14 residues. The ends were cut back, 6 bases at V and 5 bases at J, with 16 bases in the middle. The CDR3 loop reads CASSNRGGGETQYF. The CDR3, as DNA: TGTGCCAGCAGCAACCGAGGAGGGGGTGAGACCCAGTACTTC.

This chain uses TRBV4-1 with TRBJ1-5, with TRBD1 matching over 7 bases. This CDR3 has 15 amino acids. Germline V lookup: CDR1 MGHRA, CDR2 YSYEKL. V lost 0 bases to trimming and J lost 5 bases; unmatched junction nucleotides: 4. The CDR3 nucleotides are TGCGCCAGCAGCCAAGAGGGACAGTTCGATCAGCCCCAGCATTTT. Translated, it gives CASSQEGQFDQPQHF.

This clonotype showed up just a few times. The chain joins TRBV9 to TRBJ2-7; D uncertain. The CDR3 is made up of 12 amino acids. Germline lookup yields CDR1 SGDLS and CDR2 YYNGEE. Trimming took 3 bases from V and 3 from J, leaving 7 bases between them. CDR3 loop: CASSASDYEQYF. CDR3 nucleotide sequence: TGTGCCAGCAGCGCCTCGGACTACGAGCAGTACTTC. The whole variable domain, remainder taken from reference TRBV9 and TRBJ2-7, is DSGVTQTPKHLITATGQRVTLRCSPRSGDLSVYWYQQSLDQGLQFLIQYYNGEERAKGNILERFSAQQFPDLHSELNLSSLELGDSALYFCASSASDYEQYFGPGTRLTVT.

About this clonotype itself: A junction boundary mismatches the germline segment, possibly from a read error. The V and J genes are TRBV7-3 and TRBJ2-1; 10 bases are a match to TRBD2. This CDR3 has 15 amino acids. Germline CDR1 reads SGHTA; CDR2 reads FQGTGA. The CDR3 sequence is CTSSLSGGAYNEQFF. CDR3 DNA sequence: TGTACCAGCAGCTTAAGCGGGGGGGCCTACAATGAGCAGTTCTTC.

This clonotype was detected a few times. A clone one base away is much larger, so this may be a read error. The rearrangement links TRBV2 to TRBJ1-2; no clear D. V lost 7 bases and J 2 bases, leaving 14 bases between the germline ends. Germline lookup yields CDR1 SNHLY and CDR2 FYNNEI. The CDR3 covers 14 residues. CDR3 sequence reads: CASNPGGGNYGYTF. The CDR3 DNA reads as TGTGCCAGCAATCCGGGCGGAGGCAACTATGGCTACACCTTC.

This clonotype was seen repeatedly, ten times or more. At one boundary the junction diverges from the germline segment, which might be a read error. V gene TRBV7-3 combines with J gene TRBJ2-1; D not certain. Germline CDR1 SGHTA, CDR2 FQGTGA. The CDR3 has 14 residues. This CDR3 reads CASSLGWAYNKQFF. Written as DNA, the CDR3 is TGTGCCAGCAGCTTAGGTTGGGCTTACAATAAGCAGTTCTTC.

This clonotype was counted at least ten times. V and J are TRBV7-6 and TRBJ2-7; TRBD1 agrees at 10 bases. This CDR3 has 15 amino acids. CDR1 is SGHVS and CDR2 is FNYEAQ in the germline V gene. After removal of 2 bases from V and 5 bases from J, the junction contained 6 bases not matched to a gene. The CDR3: CASSLRSGTGDEQYF. In nucleotides, the CDR3 is TGTGCCAGCAGCTTAAGATCCGGGACAGGGGACGAGCAGTACTTC.

This clonotype was counted at least ten times. This sequence joins TRBV10-3 and TRBJ1-2; 8 bases are shared with TRBD1. With V trimmed by 5 bases and J by 0 bases, 5 bases remained unmatched. The CDR3 runs to 15 residues. Germline V gene data show CDR1 as ENHRY and CDR2 as SYGVKD. The CDR3 protein is CAISQGASTNYGYTF. The CDR3 DNA reads TGTGCCATCAGTCAGGGGGCCTCGACTAACTATGGCTACACCTTC.

Here the CDR3 reads CASSLFGQGFAGELFF. The CDR3 DNA is TGTGCCAGCAGCTTATTTGGGCAGGGGTTCGCCGGGGAGCTGTTTTTT. V gene TRBV7-6 combines with J gene TRBJ2-2; D is perhaps TRBD1 (6 bases). Trimming shortened V by 2 bases and J by 6 bases, and 16 bases separated the two germline ends. Looked up from germline, CDR1 is SGHVS and CDR2 is FNYEAQ. The CDR3 totals 16 residues.

In its sample, this clonotype was seen a few times. The V and J genes are TRBV29-1 and TRBJ2-7; 7 bases line up with TRBD2. The CDR3 is 13 amino acids. Germline CDR1 SQVTM, CDR2 ANQGSEA. Trimming removed 6 bases from V and 2 bases from J; junction bases left unmatched: 7. This CDR3 reads CSVSGGVTYEQYF. The CDR3, as DNA: TGCAGCGTCTCTGGGGGGGTTACCTACGAGCAGTACTTC.

With respect to this clonotype: One junction end disagrees with the germline gene, perhaps due to a read error. This rearrangement joins TRBV4-1 to TRBJ2-1; maybe TRBD1 (6 bases). The CDR3 is 13 residues long. Germline V lookup: CDR1 MGHRA, CDR2 YSYEKL. CDR3 nucleotides: TGCGCCGGCAGCCAAGGGGGACGCGATGAGCAGTTCTTC. It translates to CAGSQGGRDEQFF.

In its sample, this clonotype was seen many times. The chain combines TRBV4-3 with TRBJ2-3; 8 bases are a match to TRBD2. Germline V CDR1 and CDR2: LGHNA, YSLEER. The CDR3 is 15 residues long. J was trimmed by 8 bases and V by 0 bases; bases with no gene match: 7. CDR3 sequence reads: CASSQDGRALGTQYF. The CDR3 bases are TGCGCCAGCAGCCAAGACGGGAGGGCCCTTGGTACGCAGTATTTT.

The rearrangement joins TRBV11-2 to TRBJ2-2; D not resolved. The germline V gene encodes CDR1 SGHAT and CDR2 FQNNGV. This CDR3 region has 13 residues. Trimming removed 2 bases at V and 6 bases at J, with 7 bases between. The CDR3 nucleotides read TGTGCCAGCAGCTTAATTGGGGCCGGGGAGCTGTTTTTT. Translation gives CASSLIGAGELFF.

The genes are TRBV7-8 and TRBJ1-1; TRBD1 aligns across 7 bases. Germline values: CDR1 SGHVS, CDR2 FQNEAQ. CDR3 length: 13 amino acids. The ends lost 2 bases at V and 4 bases at J; junction bases unmatched: 1. The CDR3 DNA reads as TGTGCCAGCAGCTTACACAGGGGCACTGAAGCTTTCTTT. Translation gives CASSLHRGTEAFF.

Only a few counts were recorded for this clonotype. A read error may be the cause here, since a much bigger clone is one base away. The chain is built from TRBV10-3 and TRBJ2-7, with unresolved D. The V end lost 6 bases, the J end lost 3 bases, and 12 bases lay between the germline ends. CDR1 is ENHRY, CDR2 SYGVKD, per germline. The CDR3 is 13 amino acids. CDR3 bases: TGTGCCATCAGGGTGGCGGTGGGCTACGAGCAGTACTTC. It yields the protein CAIRVAVGYEQYF.

This clonotype appeared a few times. The rearrangement joins TRBV25-1 to TRBJ2-5; 12 nucleotides match TRBD2. Germline values: CDR1 MGHDK, CDR2 SYGVNS. V shed 5 bases and J 5 bases; nucleotides not matched to a gene: 12. The CDR3 extends over 17 amino acids. The DNA of the CDR3 is TGTGCCAGCAGTCTCCGGACTAGCGGGGATTTCCGGGAGACCCAGTACTTC. Protein: CASSLRTSGDFRETQYF.

This chain uses TRBV12-3 or TRBV12-4 with TRBJ1-3; no definite D call. V was pared by 7 bases and J by 4 bases, with 11 bases between. This CDR3 spans 13 amino acids. CDR3 loop: CASTSAVGNTIYF. The CDR3 DNA is TGTGCCAGCACGTCAGCTGTGGGAAACACCATATATTTT.

J is TRBJ2-2 and V is TRBV20-1, with 7 bases fitting TRBD2. Germline loops: CDR1 DFQATT, CDR2 SNEGSKA (reference sequence). J lost 9 bases, V lost 0 bases, and 10 bases had no gene match. This CDR3 is 15 amino acids long. CDR3 sequence (DNA): TGCAGTGCTAGAGACCCGACTAGCTTGGTCAGGGAGCTGTTTTTT. This codes for CSARDPTSLVRELFF.

This rearrangement joins TRBV12-3 or TRBV12-4 to TRBJ1-1; TRBD1 matches at 7 bases. With V trimmed by 3 bases and J by 3 bases, 4 bases remained unmatched. This CDR3 comprises 14 residues. This CDR3 is CASSFQGGDTEAFF. DNA for the CDR3: TGTGCCAGCAGTTTCCAGGGGGGTGACACTGAAGCTTTCTTT.

The table lists this clonotype with a few counts. In DNA, the CDR3 is TGTGCCAGCAAACACGGGACAGCCTTTCAGACCCAGTACTTC. Amino acid sequence: CASKHGTAFQTQYF. V and J are TRBV6-2 or TRBV6-3 and TRBJ2-5; 7 bases match TRBD1. CDR3 size: 14 residues. Germline V gene sequence: CDR1 MNHEY, CDR2 SVGEGT. With 7 bases clipped from V and 6 bases from J, the junction kept 11 bases outside the gene matches.

At least ten counts were recorded for this clonotype. The chain has TRBV12-3 or TRBV12-4 and TRBJ2-5; D ambiguous. The CDR3 spans 13 residues. Trimming left V 7 bases short and J 5 bases short, with 14 bases between. CDR3 nucleotides: TGTGCCAGCACCGCGACTCTTGTCGAGACCCAGTACTTC. Translated, it gives CASTATLVETQYF.

Many counts were recorded for this clonotype. This chain links TRBV5-1 with TRBJ1-2; D may be TRBD1 (5 bases). CDR3 length: 13 amino acids. CDR1 SGHRS and CDR2 YFSETQ come from the germline V gene. Trimming took off 3 bases at V and 8 bases at J, with 14 bases between the two ends. This chain's CDR3 is CASSSSDSGGYTF. CDR3 DNA: TGCGCCAGCAGCTCCTCTGACAGCGGCGGCTACACCTTC.

The chain links TRBV4-3 to TRBJ2-1; D may be TRBD2 (7 bases). V was trimmed by 0 bases and J by 4 bases, leaving 10 bases between them. The CDR3 consists of 15 residues. The V gene's germline CDR1 is LGHNA and CDR2 YSLEER. CDR3 sequence: CASSQDEGGYNEQFF. CDR3 bases: TGCGCCAGCAGCCAAGATGAGGGGGGGTACAATGAGCAGTTCTTC.

The gene calls are TRBV5-6 and TRBJ1-6; TRBD1 is a possible D gene (5 bases). Germline V lookup: CDR1 SGHDT, CDR2 YYEEEE. The CDR3 is made up of 14 amino acids. Trimming cost V 0 bases and J 11 bases, with 12 bases left between them. The CDR3 protein is CASSLDRRGAPLHF. For the CDR3, the DNA is TGTGCCAGCAGCTTGGATCGGCGAGGGGCACCCCTCCACTTT.